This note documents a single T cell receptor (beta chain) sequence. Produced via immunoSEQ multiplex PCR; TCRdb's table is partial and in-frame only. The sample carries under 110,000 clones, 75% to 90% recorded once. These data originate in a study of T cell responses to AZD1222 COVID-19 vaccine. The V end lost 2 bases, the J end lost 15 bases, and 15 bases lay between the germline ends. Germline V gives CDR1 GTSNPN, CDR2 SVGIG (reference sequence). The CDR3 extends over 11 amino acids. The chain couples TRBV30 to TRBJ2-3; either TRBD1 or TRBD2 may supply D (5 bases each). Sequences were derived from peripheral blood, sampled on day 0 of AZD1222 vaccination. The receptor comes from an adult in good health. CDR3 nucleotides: TGTGCCTGGAGTACCGGGACCACGTCTTATTTT. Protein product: CAWSTGTTSYF.